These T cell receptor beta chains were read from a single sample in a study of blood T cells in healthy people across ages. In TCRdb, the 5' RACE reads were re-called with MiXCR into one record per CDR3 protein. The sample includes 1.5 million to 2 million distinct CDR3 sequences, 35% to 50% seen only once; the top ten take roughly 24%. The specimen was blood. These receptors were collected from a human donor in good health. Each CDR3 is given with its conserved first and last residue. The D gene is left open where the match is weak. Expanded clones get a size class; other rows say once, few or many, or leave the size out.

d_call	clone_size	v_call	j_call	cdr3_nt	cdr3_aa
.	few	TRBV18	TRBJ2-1	TGTGCCAGCTCACCCCTAAACAGGTACAATGAGCAGTTCTTC	CASSPLNRYNEQFF
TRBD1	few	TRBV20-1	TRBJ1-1	TGCAGTGCTAGAGTTGGTGGACAGGGGAATTCTGAAGCTTTCTTT	CSARVGGQGNSEAFF
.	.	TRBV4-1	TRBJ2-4	TGCGCCAGCAGCCAACTGGCGGGGAGATTGAGAGAGCAGTACTTC	CASSQLAGRLREQYF
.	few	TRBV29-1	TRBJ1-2	TGCAGCGTTGATTGGGGCGCGGACTATGGCTACACCTTC	CSVDWGADYGYTF
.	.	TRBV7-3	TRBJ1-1	TGTGCCGGCAGCTTACTCGGGGGGCCCACTGAAGCTTTCTTT	CAGSLLGGPTEAFF
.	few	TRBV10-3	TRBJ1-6	TGTGCCATCAGTAAGGGGACTGATGGTAGTTCACCCCTCCACTTT	CAISKGTDGSSPLHF
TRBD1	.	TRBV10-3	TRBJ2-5	TGTGCCGTCAGCCCCATCCCGGGACAGGGAGATCAAGAGACCCAGTACTTC	CAVSPIPGQGDQETQYF
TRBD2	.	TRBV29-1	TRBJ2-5	TGCAGCGTTGAAGTGGCTCTAGCGGGACGGGAGCAGTACTTC	CSVEVALAGREQYF
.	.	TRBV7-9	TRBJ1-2	TGTGCCAGCAGCATCGGGGGGGTCTATGGCTACACCTTC	CASSIGGVYGYTF
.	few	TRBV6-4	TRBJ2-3	TGTGCCAGCAGTGCAGGGAACGCTAGCACAGATACGCAGTATTTT	CASSAGNASTDTQYF
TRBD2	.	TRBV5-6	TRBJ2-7	TGTGCCAGTAGCTTGTGGGGGGGTATCTACGAGCAGTACTTC	CASSLWGGIYEQYF
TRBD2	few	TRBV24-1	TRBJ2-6	TGTGCCACCAGTGGAGCTTTGGCGGGAGACAGCTCTGGGGCCAACGTCCTGACTTTC	CATSGALAGDSSGANVLTF
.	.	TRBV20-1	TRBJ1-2	TGCAGTGCTAGAGTTTCCAGTAACTATGGCTACACCTTC	CSARVSSNYGYTF
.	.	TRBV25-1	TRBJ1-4	TGTGCCAGCAGTGAATTGGAGGGTCTTGGGGAAAAACTGTTTTTT	CASSELEGLGEKLFF
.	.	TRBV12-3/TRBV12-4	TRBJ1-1	TGTGCCAGCAGTTTTTCGGGGGGGGAGACTGAAGCTTTCTTT	CASSFSGGETEAFF
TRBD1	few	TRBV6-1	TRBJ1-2	TGTGCCAGCAGTGAGACAGGGGTCCCTATGGGCTACACCTTC	CASSETGVPMGYTF
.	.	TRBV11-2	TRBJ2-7	TGTGCCAGCAGCGAACCTCGGTCAGGGGACTACGAGCAGTACTTC	CASSEPRSGDYEQYF
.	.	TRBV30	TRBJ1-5	TGTGCCTGGAGTGGAGGGGTCGGGAATCAGCCCCAGCATTTT	CAWSGGVGNQPQHF
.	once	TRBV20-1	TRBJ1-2	TGCAGTGCCAACAGGGTCTTCGACTATGGCTACACCTTC	CSANRVFDYGYTF
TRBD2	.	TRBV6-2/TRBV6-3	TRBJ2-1	TGTGCCAGCAGTTCACTAGCGGAAGAATACAATGAGCAGTTCTTC	CASSSLAEEYNEQFF
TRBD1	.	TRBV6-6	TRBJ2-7	TGTGCCAGCAGCCCGGACAGGACCTTCTCCTACGAGCAGTACTTC	CASSPDRTFSYEQYF
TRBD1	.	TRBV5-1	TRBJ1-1	TGCGCCAGCAGCCAGGACAGGGCGGATTCGGACACTGAAGCTTTCTTT	CASSQDRADSDTEAFF